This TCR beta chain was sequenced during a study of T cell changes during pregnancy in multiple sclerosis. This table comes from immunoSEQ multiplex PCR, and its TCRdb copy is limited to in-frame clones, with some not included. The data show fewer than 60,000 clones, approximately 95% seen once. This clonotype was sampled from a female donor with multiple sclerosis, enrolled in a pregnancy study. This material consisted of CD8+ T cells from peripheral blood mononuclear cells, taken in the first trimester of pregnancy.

This CDR3 reads CASSGRLAGLPSEETQYF. CDR3 bases: TGTGCCAGCAGCGGGCGACTAGCGGGGCTCCCCAGTGAGGAGACCCAGTACTTC. This sequence joins TRBV13 and TRBJ2-5; 11 nucleotides line up with TRBD2. V lost 5 bases to trimming and J lost 5 bases; unmatched junction nucleotides: 16. CDR1 is PRHDT, CDR2 FYEKMQ, per germline (reference sequence). This CDR3 is built from 18 residues.